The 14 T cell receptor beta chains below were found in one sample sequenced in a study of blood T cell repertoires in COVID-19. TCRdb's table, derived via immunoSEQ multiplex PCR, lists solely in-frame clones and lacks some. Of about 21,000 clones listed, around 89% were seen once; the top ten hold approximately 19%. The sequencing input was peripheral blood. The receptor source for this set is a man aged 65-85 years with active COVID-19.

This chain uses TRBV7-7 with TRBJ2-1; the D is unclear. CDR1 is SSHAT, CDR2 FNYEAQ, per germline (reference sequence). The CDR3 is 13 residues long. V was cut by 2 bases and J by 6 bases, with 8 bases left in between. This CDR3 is CASSLTQANEQFF. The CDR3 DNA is TGTGCCAGCAGCTTAACTCAGGCCAATGAGCAGTTCTTC.

CDR3 nucleotide sequence: TGCGCCAGCAGCGGAGACAGGGGGCAGAATGGCAATCAGCCCCAGCATTTT. This sequence encodes CASSGDRGQNGNQPQHF. This chain uses TRBV5-1 with TRBJ1-5; TRBD1 matches at 10 bases. Germline assignment: CDR1 SGHRS and CDR2 YFSETQ. This CDR3 has 17 residues. The junction had 9 bases not matched to a gene; V was cut back by 4 bases and J by 2 bases.

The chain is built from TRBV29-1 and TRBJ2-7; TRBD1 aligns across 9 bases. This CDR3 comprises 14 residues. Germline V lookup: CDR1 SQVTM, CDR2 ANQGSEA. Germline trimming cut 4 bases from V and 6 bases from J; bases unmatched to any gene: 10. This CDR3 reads CSVAVTGGSGEQYF. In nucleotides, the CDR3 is TGCAGCGTTGCTGTAACAGGGGGCTCGGGCGAGCAGTACTTC.

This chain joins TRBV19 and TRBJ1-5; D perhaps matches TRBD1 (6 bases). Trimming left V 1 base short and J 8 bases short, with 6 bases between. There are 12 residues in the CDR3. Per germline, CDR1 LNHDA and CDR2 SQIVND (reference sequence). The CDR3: CASSIAGEPQHF. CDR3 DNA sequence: TGTGCCAGTAGTATAGCAGGGGAGCCCCAGCATTTT.

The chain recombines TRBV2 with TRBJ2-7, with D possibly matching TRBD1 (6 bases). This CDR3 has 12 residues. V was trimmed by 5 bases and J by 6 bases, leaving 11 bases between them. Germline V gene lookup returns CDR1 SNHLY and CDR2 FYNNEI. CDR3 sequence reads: CASSPQGGEQYF. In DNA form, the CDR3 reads TGTGCCAGCAGTCCCCAAGGGGGCGAGCAGTACTTC.

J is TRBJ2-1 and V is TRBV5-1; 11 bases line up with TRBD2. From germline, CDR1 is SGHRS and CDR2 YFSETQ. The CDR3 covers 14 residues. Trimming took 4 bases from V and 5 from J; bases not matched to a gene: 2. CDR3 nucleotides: TGCGCCAGCAGCCCGGGACTAGCGGACAATGAGCAGTTCTTC. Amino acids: CASSPGLADNEQFF.

The DNA for the CDR3 is TGTGCCAGCAGCTTAGAAGGGTCCGGTTCGGGAACGCAGTATTTT. This gives the protein CASSLEGSGSGTQYF. The V and J genes are TRBV7-6 and TRBJ2-3; D is perhaps TRBD2 (5 bases). The V end was cut by 1 base, the J end by 9 bases, with 17 bases between. Germline lookup yields CDR1 SGHVS and CDR2 FNYEAQ. The CDR3 length is 15 residues.

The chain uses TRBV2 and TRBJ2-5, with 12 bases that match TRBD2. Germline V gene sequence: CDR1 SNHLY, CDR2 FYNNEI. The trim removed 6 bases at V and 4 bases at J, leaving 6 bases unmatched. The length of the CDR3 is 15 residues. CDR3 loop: CASRRTSGIGETQYF. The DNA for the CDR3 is TGTGCCAGCAGACGGACTAGCGGGATAGGAGAGACCCAGTACTTC.

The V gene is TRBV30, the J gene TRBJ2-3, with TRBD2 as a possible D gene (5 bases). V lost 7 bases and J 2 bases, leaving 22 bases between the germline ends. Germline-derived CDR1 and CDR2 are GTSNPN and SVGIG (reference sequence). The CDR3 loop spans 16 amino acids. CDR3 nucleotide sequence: TGTGCCTTGGGATATAGCGCGAAATTGATCACAGATACGCAGTATTTT. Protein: CALGYSAKLITDTQYF.

This CDR3 is CASSPRKTGMSSYEQYF. The CDR3 DNA is TGTGCCAGCAGCCCAAGAAAGACAGGGATGAGCTCCTACGAGCAGTACTTC. The V gene is TRBV5-6, the J gene TRBJ2-7; 7 bases align to TRBD1. The CDR3 length is 17 residues. Germline V gives CDR1 SGHDT, CDR2 YYEEEE. Trimming cost V 4 bases and J 0 bases; bases outside gene matches: 13.

CDR3 in amino acids: CASSLLAGSQETQYF. CDR3 in DNA: TGCGCCAGCAGCTTGCTAGCGGGATCCCAAGAGACCCAGTACTTC. This sequence joins TRBV5-1 and TRBJ2-5; 9 bases match TRBD2. In germline, CDR1 is SGHRS, CDR2 YFSETQ. The CDR3 has 15 residues. V lost 1 base, J lost 1 base, and 2 bases stayed unmatched.

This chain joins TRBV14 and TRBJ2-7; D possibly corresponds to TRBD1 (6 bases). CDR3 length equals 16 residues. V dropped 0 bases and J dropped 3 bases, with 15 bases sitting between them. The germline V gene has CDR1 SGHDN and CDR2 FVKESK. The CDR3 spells CASSQDKLGQFYEQYF. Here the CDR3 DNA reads TGTGCCAGCAGCCAAGATAAGCTAGGACAGTTCTACGAGCAGTACTTC.

The CDR3 coding sequence is TGCGCCAGCAGCTTGTTTGCGCGGGGCACAGATACGCAGTATTTT. Its protein is CASSLFARGTDTQYF. V usage is TRBV5-1 and J usage is TRBJ2-3; possibly TRBD2 for D (5 bases). From germline, CDR1 is SGHRS and CDR2 YFSETQ. Trimming stripped 1 base from V and 1 base from J, with 10 bases between. This CDR3 comprises 15 residues.

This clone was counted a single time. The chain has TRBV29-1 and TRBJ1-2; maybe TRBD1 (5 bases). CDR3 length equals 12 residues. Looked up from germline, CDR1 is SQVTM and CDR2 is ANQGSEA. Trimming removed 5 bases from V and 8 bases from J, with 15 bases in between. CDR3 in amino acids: CSVRGPGGGYTF. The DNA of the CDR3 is TGCAGCGTTAGGGGTCCCGGCGGAGGCTACACCTTC.